The 16 T cell receptor beta chains listed next were all sequenced from one sample in a study of technical replicates of blood from a handful of donors. The data were produced by immunoSEQ multiplex PCR, yet TCRdb's version contains in-frame clones alone and is incomplete. The sample records roughly 60,000 clones, 90% to 95% being singletons. Sequencing was carried out using PBMCs. The origin of the receptors is a human donor in good health. Some clones in this sample may be carry-over from other donors' samples.

This sequence joins TRBV27 and TRBJ1-5, with 8 bases matching TRBD1. The CDR3 consists of 15 residues. CDR1 and CDR2 (germline): MNHEY, SMNVEV (reference sequence). V shed 6 bases, J shed 1 base, and the junction held 5 bases outside the gene matches. CDR3 DNA: TGTGCCAGCAGAATGGACAGGGCGAGCAATCAGCCCCAGCATTTT. Translating gives CASRMDRASNQPQHF.

The chain couples TRBV6-1 to TRBJ2-7, with 9 bases aligning to TRBD2. CDR3 length equals 15 residues. Germline V gene sequence: CDR1 MNHNS, CDR2 SASEGT. V lost 11 bases, J lost 2 bases, and 13 bases stayed unmatched. CDR3 bases: TGTGCCGGACACTGGCGGGGGGGGCCCCCCTACGAGCAGTACTTC. It codes for CAGHWRGGPPYEQYF.

This clone was recorded once. V is TRBV4-3 and J is TRBJ2-7; TRBD1 might be the D (6 bases). The germline V gene has CDR1 LGHNA and CDR2 YSLEER. Trimming stripped 2 bases from V and 1 base from J, with 18 bases between. The CDR3 length is 17 residues. The CDR3 region is CASSQHLQRGSSYEQYF. CDR3 nucleotides: TGCGCCAGCAGCCAACATCTGCAGAGGGGGTCTTCCTACGAGCAGTACTTC.

The chain joins TRBV4-2 to TRBJ2-7, with 10 bases fitting TRBD2. J gave up 1 base and V 0 bases, and 9 bases lay outside the gene matches. The CDR3 loop spans 18 amino acids. Germline values: CDR1 LGHNA, CDR2 YNFKEQ. CDR3 nucleotide sequence: TGTGCCAGCAGCCAAGATACTCTAGTTAGCGGGGGGTCCTACGAGCAGTACTTC. This encodes CASSQDTLVSGGSYEQYF.

The rearrangement links TRBV4-1 to TRBJ2-5; D may be TRBD2 (6 bases). CDR1 is MGHRA, CDR2 YSYEKL, per germline. The V end was cut by 6 bases, the J end by 2 bases, with 22 bases between. The CDR3 has 17 amino acids. CDR3: CASSWGRVAVDQETQYF. CDR3 in DNA: TGCGCCAGCAGTTGGGGCCGAGTAGCGGTGGATCAAGAGACCCAGTACTTC.

This clone was seen a single time. V usage is TRBV5-1 and J usage is TRBJ2-3, with a tentative D call TRBD2 (5 bases). Trimming stripped 3 bases from V and 7 bases from J, with 9 bases between. CDR1 is SGHRS, CDR2 YFSETQ, per germline. The CDR3 spans 12 residues. The CDR3 DNA is TGCGCCAGCAGCTCCACCGGGAATACGCAGTATTTT. This gives the protein CASSSTGNTQYF.

The chain uses TRBV21-1 and TRBJ1-5. TRBV21-1 represents a pseudogene. The CDR3 extends over 15 amino acids. For the CDR3, the DNA is TGTGCCAGCAGAAAACTTACTAGGGCGAATCAGCCCCAGCATTTT. This encodes CASRKLTRANQPQHF.

The chain joins TRBV5-4 to TRBJ2-7; D perhaps matches TRBD1 (6 bases). Germline assignment: CDR1 SGHNT and CDR2 YYREEE (reference sequence). Trimming removed 4 bases from V and 4 bases from J, with 9 bases in between. The CDR3 has 12 residues. The CDR3 DNA reads TGTGCCAGCAGCCGAGGGGGTTACGAGCAGTACTTC. Amino acid sequence: CASSRGGYEQYF.

V gene TRBV7-2 combines with J gene TRBJ1-1, with 8 bases lining up with TRBD1. The ends lost 5 bases at V and 4 bases at J; junction bases unmatched: 3. The length of the CDR3 is 13 residues. Per the germline V gene, CDR1 is SGHTA and CDR2 is FQGNSA. CDR3 loop: CASSLDRGTEAFF. The CDR3 DNA reads TGTGCCAGCAGCCTCGACAGGGGCACTGAAGCTTTCTTT.

The chain joins TRBV5-8 to TRBJ2-7, with 7 bases matching TRBD1. Germline CDR1 SGHTS, CDR2 YDEGEE. The CDR3 loop spans 14 amino acids. V shed 3 bases, J shed 2 bases, and the junction held 5 bases outside the gene matches. DNA for the CDR3: TGTGCCAGCAGCTGGCGGACAGGAACCTACGAGCAGTACTTC. Translating gives CASSWRTGTYEQYF.

The chain carries TRBV4-3 and TRBJ2-1; a possible D gene is TRBD2 (6 bases). Trimming shortened V by 1 base and J by 4 bases, and 11 bases separated the two germline ends. CDR1 is LGHNA and CDR2 is YSLEER in the germline V gene. The CDR3 consists of 15 residues. The CDR3 reads CASSQGDWSYNEQFF. The DNA of the CDR3 is TGCGCCAGCAGCCAAGGGGACTGGTCTTACAATGAGCAGTTCTTC.

This chain links TRBV7-2 with TRBJ1-2; a possible D gene is TRBD1 (5 bases). The V end was cut by 5 bases, the J end by 8 bases, with 27 bases between. The CDR3 length is 17 residues. Germline CDR1 and CDR2: SGHTA and FQGNSA. CDR3 protein: CASSPASGSPSPRGYTF. CDR3 DNA sequence: TGTGCCAGCAGCCCCGCTTCAGGGTCTCCCTCACCTCGCGGCTACACCTTC.

V gene TRBV4-1 combines with J gene TRBJ2-1; TRBD2 is a possible D gene (7 bases). The CDR3 contains 17 residues. V was pared by 1 base and J by 1 base, with 14 bases between. CDR1 MGHRA and CDR2 YSYEKL come from the germline V gene. The CDR3 region is CASSQVGRGPSYNEQFF. CDR3 in DNA: TGCGCCAGCAGCCAAGTGGGGCGGGGGCCTTCCTACAATGAGCAGTTCTTC.

V gene TRBV7-8 combines with J gene TRBJ2-7, with D tentatively TRBD2 (6 bases). This CDR3 contains 14 residues. Germline CDR1 is SGHVS and CDR2 is FQNEAQ. Trimming removed 4 bases at V and 3 bases at J, with 13 bases between. The CDR3 spells CASSYRTTYYEQYF. CDR3 sequence (DNA): TGTGCCAGCAGCTACCGGACTACGTACTACGAGCAGTACTTC.

The gene calls are TRBV9 and TRBJ2-3; 15 nucleotides align to TRBD2. CDR3 length equals 17 residues. Germline values: CDR1 SGDLS, CDR2 YYNGEE. V lost 4 bases to trimming and J lost 4 bases; unmatched junction nucleotides: 7. In DNA form, the CDR3 reads TGTGCCAGCAGCTTCCGGACTAGCGGGGGGGTTGCAGATACGCAGTATTTT. Translation: CASSFRTSGGVADTQYF.

V usage is TRBV4-1 and J usage is TRBJ2-1; D may match TRBD1 or TRBD2 (11 bases each). Germline V gene data show CDR1 as MGHRA and CDR2 as YSYEKL. V lost 0 bases and J lost 10, with 28 bases in between. The CDR3 has 19 residues. This CDR3 is CASSQEEVGQGGTSGEQFF. The CDR3 coding sequence is TGCGCCAGCAGCCAAGAGGAGGTGGGACAGGGGGGGACTAGCGGCGAGCAGTTCTTC.